This T cell receptor (beta chain) was recorded in a study of cytomegalovirus exposure and HLA in healthy donors. The wider study: The study's early data release held roughly 91 million unique TCRs from HLA-typed donors. Assignment to the Caucasian-associated ancestry cluster applied to more than 75% of the roughly 420 genotyped donors.

Notes on the study in general: Altogether, 150 to 200 TCR beta chains were recorded as cytomegalovirus-associated. It has been reported that TCR beta sequences accurately predicted the HLA-A and HLA-B alleles of most subjects.

Comment on this clone: Antigen: not known.

The PCR employed 60 Vbeta primers together with 13 Jbeta primers. Using immunoSEQ multiplex PCR, the repertoire was profiled, and TCRdb retains in-frame clones only, with some absent. The profile covers roughly 120,000 clones, with over 60% appearing a single time and about 5.8% taken by the ten largest. Germline V gene data show CDR1 as LNHDA and CDR2 as SQIVND (reference sequence). Trimming shortened V by 3 bases and J by 4 bases, and 9 bases separated the two germline ends. CDR3 length: 14 amino acids. The chain couples TRBV19 to TRBJ1-4, with a tentative D call TRBD1 (5 bases). The TCR sequence derives from a young man in good health and CMV-seropositive. The sequenced material came from PBMCs. DNA of the CDR3: TGTGCCAGTAGTATCCCACAGGATAATGAAAAACTGTTTTTT. Protein sequence: CASSIPQDNEKLFF.